These T cell receptor beta chains were read from a single sample in a study of quantifying T cell responses using KT2 cells. A single record per CDR3 protein comes from TCRdb applying MiXCR to the UMI-ligation and nested PCR reads. This sample has tens of thousands of distinct CDR3 sequences, with around an eighth found just once. The sequenced sample was PBMCs spiked with cells of the T cell clone KT2. Source of these receptors: a human donor. CDR3s include the opening cysteine and the closing phenylalanine or tryptophan. Each record gives: clone size, V gene, J gene, D gene, CDR3 DNA, CDR3 protein. D genes are given only for firm matches. Clone sizes are given selectively: once, few, many, or a class where the clone is expanded.

>-|TRBV6-5|TRBJ2-2|-
TGTGCCAGCAGTTCCGGGACTGAGAACACCGGGGAGCTGTTTTTT
CASSSGTENTGELFF
>-|TRBV19|TRBJ1-2|-
TGTGCCAGTAGTATCAGCCCCTATGGCTACACCTTC
CASSISPYGYTF
>many|TRBV5-1|TRBJ2-1|TRBD1
TGCGCCAGCAGCTTGGCCGACAGGGATACCAATGAGCAGTTCTTC
CASSLADRDTNEQFF
>-|TRBV12-3/TRBV12-4|TRBJ2-1|-
TGTGCCAGCAGCCCCGGGACTCAAGGGACCAATGAGCAGTTCTTC
CASSPGTQGTNEQFF
>-|TRBV6-1|TRBJ2-1|-
TGTGCCAGCATCCTGGGCCCGGAGAATGAGCAGTTCTTC
CASILGPENEQFF
>-|TRBV7-2|TRBJ1-6|-
TGTGCCAGCAGCCTCCCGGAACCCCCCCTCCACTTT
CASSLPEPPLHF
>few|TRBV20-1|TRBJ2-3|TRBD2
TGCAGTGCTAGAGGTTATTCGGGGACTAAAGTTGTGGGCACAGATACGCAGTATTTT
CSARGYSGTKVVGTDTQYF
>few|TRBV7-9|TRBJ2-1|TRBD2
TGTGCCAGCAGCCTAGGGACTAGCGGGAGGAATGAGCAGTTCTTC
CASSLGTSGRNEQFF
>-|TRBV5-1|TRBJ2-5|-
TGCGCCAGCAGCTTGGGGGGTAGCGGCCAAGAGACCCAGTACTTC
CASSLGGSGQETQYF
>few|TRBV7-3|TRBJ2-7|-
TGTGCCAGCAGCCTAAGGGCAACAGGGCTCTCCGAGCAGTACTTC
CASSLRATGLSEQYF
>many|TRBV20-1|TRBJ1-1|-
TGCAGTGCCCCCAGGGGAGCGAACACTGAAGCTTTCTTT
CSAPRGANTEAFF
>few|TRBV20-1|TRBJ2-1|TRBD1
TGCAGTGCTAGTGTACCCGGGACAGGGATACTCAATGAGCAGTTCTTC
CSASVPGTGILNEQFF
>many|TRBV6-1|TRBJ1-6|-
TGTGCCAGCAGTGAAGGGGCGGTTTCGCCCCTCCACTTT
CASSEGAVSPLHF
>-|TRBV2|TRBJ1-2|-
TGTGCCAGCAGCGACTCCTTGGTCAGTGTTGGCTACACCTTC
CASSDSLVSVGYTF
>few|TRBV3-1|TRBJ2-5|-
TGTGCCAGCAGCCGGGACCCCGACGAAAAGACCCAGTACTTC
CASSRDPDEKTQYF
>many|TRBV6-5|TRBJ2-1|TRBD2
TGTGCCAGCAGAAAGACTAGCGGGCTCCTAAATGAGCAGTTCTTC
CASRKTSGLLNEQFF
>few|TRBV20-1|TRBJ1-5|-
TGCAGTGCCGTTATGTCAGGGCAGCCCCAGCATTTT
CSAVMSGQPQHF
>-|TRBV12-3/TRBV12-4|TRBJ2-3|TRBD2
TGTGCCAGCAGTCCCCGGCGGGGGACGCAGTATTTT
CASSPRRGTQYF
>few|TRBV12-3/TRBV12-4|TRBJ1-1|-
TGTGCCAGCAGTTTTGGGGTTAGGGCTGAAGCTTTCTTT
CASSFGVRAEAFF
>few|TRBV24-1|TRBJ2-4|TRBD2
TGTGCCACCAGTGTGGCTAGCGGAAGTATTCAGTACTTC
CATSVASGSIQYF
>many|TRBV10-3|TRBJ2-1|-
TGTGCCATCAGCTCCTTAGGACGGAGCTCCTACAATGAGCAGTTCTTC
CAISSLGRSSYNEQFF
>-|TRBV4-2|TRBJ1-1|-
TGTGCCAGCAGCCAAGTAGGGGGGGCTGGAACTGAAGCTTTCTTT
CASSQVGGAGTEAFF
>many|TRBV24-1|TRBJ2-1|-
TGTGCCACCAGTCAGGTCGGGGATGATGAGCAGTTCTTC
CATSQVGDDEQFF
>-|TRBV12-3/TRBV12-4|TRBJ1-1|-
TGTGCCAGCAGTGTCGCAGGGTACGACACTGAAGCTTTCTTT
CASSVAGYDTEAFF
>many|TRBV7-9|TRBJ1-4|TRBD1
TGTGCCAGCAGCTTCCGGGACAGGGTTGATGAAAAACTGTTTTTT
CASSFRDRVDEKLFF
>many|TRBV25-1|TRBJ1-1|-
TGTGCCAGCAGTGAAAGGGAAAACACTGAAGCTTTCTTT
CASSERENTEAFF
>many|TRBV15|TRBJ1-1|-
TGTGCCACCAGCAGAGATAGTTGGGGTGAAGCTTTCTTT
CATSRDSWGEAFF
>-|TRBV20-1|TRBJ2-7|TRBD2
TGCAGTGTTACAAAAGCGGGGGCCGGGAACGAGCAGTACTTC
CSVTKAGAGNEQYF
>few|TRBV5-1|TRBJ2-3|-
TGCGCCAGCAGCCTAGGCTACAGCTCTAGCACAGATACGCAGTATTTT
CASSLGYSSSTDTQYF